This T cell receptor (beta chain) was sequenced in a study of T cell responses to AZD1222 COVID-19 vaccine. The protocol was immunoSEQ multiplex PCR, while the TCRdb copy is restricted to in-frame clones and leaves out a portion. The profile covers about 73,000 clones, with around 88% appearing a single time and roughly a fifth taken by the ten largest. Study-level results: CD4 TCRs covered the whole spike, strongest at regions 160-218 and 743-854.

Comments on this clone: The antigen is unknown.

The CDR3 consists of 12 residues. Trimming left V 3 bases short and J 3 bases short, with 6 bases between. The material was peripheral blood, obtained on day 0 of AZD1222 vaccination. The receptor was derived from an adult in good health. The chain links TRBV12-3 or TRBV12-4 to TRBJ2-7; D is uncertain. The CDR3 region is CASSLGIYEQYF. CDR3 nucleotides: TGTGCCAGCAGTTTGGGCATCTACGAGCAGTACTTC.